Below, 24 T cell receptor beta chains from the same sample are listed, as sequenced in a study of sequential checkpoint blockade in melanoma. Treatment specified: randomized to nivolumab then ipilimumab (arm A) or the reverse (arm B). Data came from immunoSEQ multiplex PCR; TCRdb stores just in-frame clones and leaves some out. Among 15,000 to 20,000 clones listed, roughly two thirds were seen once. Sample: tumor tissue (inferred from file names), taken from a patient given nivolumab and ipilimumab in sequence. These receptors all stem from a human donor with melanoma.

The V gene is TRBV18, the J gene TRBJ1-2, with D perhaps TRBD1 (6 bases). V was pared by 2 bases and J by 7 bases, with 14 bases between. The CDR3 runs 14 residues. CDR1 and CDR2 (germline): KGHSH, LQKENI. The CDR3 nucleotides are TGTGCCAGCTCACCATATGACAGGCCTGCTGGCTACACCTTC. Amino acid sequence: CASSPYDRPAGYTF.

J is TRBJ2-1 and V is TRBV7-4; a weak D match, TRBD1 (6 bases). Germline CDR1 is SGHVT and CDR2 is SQSDAQ. The CDR3 has 13 residues. Trimming took off 8 bases at V and 2 bases at J, with 10 bases between the two ends. CDR3 amino acids: CASSTGPYNEQFF. The CDR3 DNA reads TGTGCCAGCTCGACAGGTCCCTACAATGAGCAGTTCTTC.

V and J are TRBV14 and TRBJ1-1; D unresolved. Germline V gives CDR1 SGHDN, CDR2 FVKESK. Deletions cut 4 bases from V and 3 bases from J, with 12 bases between. The CDR3 totals 14 residues. CDR3 in amino acids: CASSPWEGYTEAFF. CDR3 in DNA: TGTGCCAGCAGCCCTTGGGAGGGTTACACTGAAGCTTTCTTT.

The chain has TRBV30 and TRBJ2-7, with D maybe TRBD1 (6 bases). This CDR3 is built from 15 residues. Deletions cut 1 base from V and 2 bases from J, with 15 bases between. Germline V gene sequence: CDR1 GTSNPN, CDR2 SVGIG (reference sequence). This CDR3 is CAWSASGTQAYEQYF. In DNA, the CDR3 is TGTGCCTGGAGTGCCTCCGGGACACAAGCCTACGAGCAGTACTTC.

This rearrangement joins TRBV9 to TRBJ2-3; D is perhaps TRBD1 (5 bases). Looked up from germline, CDR1 is SGDLS and CDR2 is YYNGEE. V was clipped by 3 bases and J by 0 bases, with 14 bases between them. The CDR3 spans 16 residues. The CDR3 DNA sequence: TGTGCCAGCAGCGCGCCCAGGGCGGCTAGCACAGATACGCAGTATTTT. Protein: CASSAPRAASTDTQYF.

The chain is built from TRBV23-1 and TRBJ1-5; D is undetermined. TRBV23-1 falls under the ORF class, with uncertain function. CDR3 length: 14 amino acids. Trimming shortened V by 6 bases and J by 0 bases, and 9 bases separated the two germline ends. The CDR3 reads CASSQDRSNQPQHF. The CDR3 DNA follows: TGCGCCAGCAGCCAAGATCGTAGCAATCAGCCCCAGCATTTT.

This chain connects TRBV6-8 to TRBJ1-1; 9 positions match TRBD1. V gave up 8 bases and J gave up 4 bases; unmatched junction bases: 2. This CDR3 region has 12 residues. CDR1 MNHGY and CDR2 SAAAGT come from the germline V gene. The CDR3 loop reads CASSTGGTEAFF. CDR3 DNA: TGTGCCAGCTCGACAGGGGGCACTGAAGCTTTCTTT.

The chain employs TRBV5-1 and TRBJ2-7; weak D call: TRBD2 (6 bases). Trimming took off 4 bases at V and 4 bases at J, with 15 bases between the two ends. The CDR3 has 14 amino acids. The germline V gene encodes CDR1 SGHRS and CDR2 YFSETQ. The chain's CDR3 is CASSNGGIGYEQYF. In nucleotides, the CDR3 is TGCGCCAGCAGCAACGGGGGTATCGGGTACGAGCAGTACTTC.

This clone has only a few counts. The chain joins TRBV28 to TRBJ2-1, with TRBD2 matching 8 bases. In germline, CDR1 is MDHEN, CDR2 SYDVKM. V lost 7 bases, J lost 1 base, and 12 bases stayed unmatched. The CDR3 runs to 17 residues. The CDR3 loop reads CASKLRRSGRSYNEQFF. The CDR3, as DNA: TGTGCCAGCAAGCTTAGACGGAGCGGGAGATCCTACAATGAGCAGTTCTTC.

V is TRBV14 and J is TRBJ1-2, with 8 bases lining up with TRBD1. Losses at the gene ends were 0 bases for V and 3 bases for J; bases not matched to a gene: 9. In germline, CDR1 is SGHDN, CDR2 FVKESK. The CDR3 runs to 17 residues. The CDR3 loop is CASSQDPGTGAHYGYTF. Written as DNA, the CDR3 is TGTGCCAGCAGCCAAGATCCCGGGACAGGCGCGCACTATGGCTACACCTTC.

This chain joins TRBV6-8 and TRBJ2-1; TRBD1 or TRBD2 may be the D gene (6 bases each). Germline V CDR1 and CDR2: MNHGY, SAAAGT. CDR3 length equals 12 residues. V lost 4 bases and J lost 6, with 7 bases in between. Here the CDR3 reads CASSSGANEQFF. The CDR3 DNA reads TGTGCCAGCAGTTCGGGGGCCAATGAGCAGTTCTTC.

The chain couples TRBV19 to TRBJ2-7; D may be TRBD1 or TRBD2 (5 bases each). Trimming removed 6 bases from V and 3 bases from J, with 15 bases in between. Germline V lookup: CDR1 LNHDA, CDR2 SQIVND (reference sequence). This CDR3 contains 14 residues. CDR3 loop: CASRSTGTVYEQYF. CDR3 in DNA: TGTGCCAGTAGAAGCACCGGGACGGTCTACGAGCAGTACTTC.

The V call is TRBV28, the J call TRBJ2-7; 9 nucleotides line up with TRBD2. Germline trimming cut 2 bases from V and 6 bases from J; bases unmatched to any gene: 2. This CDR3 comprises 13 residues. The germline V gene has CDR1 MDHEN and CDR2 SYDVKM. The DNA for the CDR3 is TGTGCCAGCAGTTTAGGCGGGAGGGGCGAGCAGTACTTC. It codes for CASSLGGRGEQYF.

The chain has TRBV5-1 and TRBJ2-2; 8 bases are shared with TRBD2. V lost 0 bases and J lost 2; bases outside the gene matches: 6. The germline V gene encodes CDR1 SGHRS and CDR2 YFSETQ. CDR3 length equals 17 residues. This CDR3 reads CASSLGSGTTNTGELFF. As DNA, the CDR3 is TGCGCCAGCAGCTTGGGTAGCGGGACCACCAACACCGGGGAGCTGTTTTTT.

The chain uses TRBV10-3 and TRBJ1-2; TRBD1 aligns across 10 bases. With 2 bases clipped from V and 2 bases from J, the junction kept 2 bases outside the gene matches. CDR1 and CDR2 (germline): ENHRY, SYGVKD. This CDR3 is 15 amino acids long. CDR3 in amino acids: CAISEVGQGNYGYTF. The DNA for the CDR3 is TGTGCCATCAGTGAGGTGGGACAGGGGAACTATGGCTACACCTTC.

The CDR3 here is CASSLTLAGTGELFF. The CDR3 DNA is TGTGCCAGCAGCTTAACACTAGCGGGGACCGGGGAGCTGTTTTTT. The V gene is TRBV7-1, the J gene TRBJ2-2; 10 bases align to TRBD2. TRBV7-1 carries the ORF label, with uncertain function. The CDR3 is 15 amino acids. With 4 bases clipped from V and 5 bases from J, the junction kept 4 bases outside the gene matches.

This chain connects TRBV5-1 to TRBJ2-1; tentatively, D is TRBD1 (6 bases). CDR3 length equals 16 residues. In germline, CDR1 is SGHRS, CDR2 YFSETQ. The germline V and J ends were trimmed by 4 bases and 0 bases, with 14 bases remaining between them. Here the CDR3 reads CASSRDTTSSYNEQFF. The CDR3, as DNA: TGCGCCAGCAGCAGGGACACGACGAGCTCCTACAATGAGCAGTTCTTC.

The rearrangement joins TRBV7-6 to TRBJ1-3, with 10 nucleotides matching TRBD1. The CDR3 totals 15 residues. Germline V lookup: CDR1 SGHVS, CDR2 FNYEAQ. The V segment lost 6 bases and the J segment 4 bases; nucleotides outside the gene matches: 6. The CDR3 region is CASRRQGAAGNTIYF. In DNA form, the CDR3 reads TGTGCCAGCAGAAGACAGGGGGCAGCGGGAAACACCATATATTTT. Full variable domain (outside the CDR3, taken from reference TRBV7-6 and TRBJ1-3): GAGVSQSPRYKVTKRGQDVALRCDPISGHVSLYWYRQALGQGPEFLTYFNYEAQQDKSGLPNDRFSAERPEGSISTLTIQRTEQRDSAMYRCASRRQGAAGNTIYFGEGSWLTVV.

The rearrangement joins TRBV18 to TRBJ2-7, with D possibly called TRBD1 or TRBD2 (6 bases each). Deletions cut 4 bases from V and 6 bases from J, with 13 bases between. Germline assignment: CDR1 KGHSH and CDR2 LQKENI. The CDR3 totals 13 residues. The CDR3 DNA is TGTGCCAGCTCACGAGGAGGAGGGGGCGAGCAGTACTTC. It codes for CASSRGGGGEQYF.

CDR3 sequence reads: CATSRDRGGETQYF. The CDR3, as DNA: TGTGCCACCAGCAGAGATCGCGGGGGAGAGACCCAGTACTTC. The chain has TRBV15 and TRBJ2-5, with TRBD2 matching 7 bases. Trimming at V came to 0 bases and at J to 4 bases, leaving 2 bases not matched to a gene. In germline, CDR1 is LNHNV, CDR2 YYDKDF (reference sequence). The CDR3 extends over 14 amino acids. Looking up the rest from reference TRBV15 and TRBJ2-5 gives the full variable domain: DAMVIQNPRYQVTQFGKPVTLSCSQTLNHNVMYWYQQKSSQAPKLLFHYYDKDFNNEADTPDNFQSRRPNTSFCFLDIRSPGLGDTAMYLCATSRDRGGETQYFGPGTRLLVL.

V and J are TRBV7-8 and TRBJ2-2; D possibly matches TRBD1 or TRBD2 (5 bases each). Germline V gene lookup returns CDR1 SGHVS and CDR2 FQNEAQ. The CDR3 runs to 13 residues. Between the trimmed V and J ends, which lost 9 bases and 7 bases, there was a span of 15 bases. The CDR3 reads CASSVRGYGELFF. The DNA for the CDR3 is TGTGCCAGTTCCGTCCGGGGCTACGGGGAGCTGTTTTTT.

This chain joins TRBV4-1 and TRBJ2-1; D not certain. The germline CDR1 and CDR2 sequences are MGHRA and YSYEKL. The length of the CDR3 is 15 residues. The V and J ends lost 0 bases and 5 bases respectively, with 11 bases between them. CDR3 DNA: TGCGCCAGCAGCCAAGATGTCAGGCCCGACAATGAGCAGTTCTTC. Its protein is CASSQDVRPDNEQFF.

The rearrangement links TRBV28 to TRBJ1-5; TRBD1 might be the D (5 bases). Per the germline V gene, CDR1 is MDHEN and CDR2 is SYDVKM. The length of the CDR3 is 14 residues. The V and J ends lost 4 bases and 2 bases respectively, with 9 bases between them. CDR3 DNA: TGTGCCAGCAGTTCGGGGGGGGGCAATCAGCCCCAGCATTTT. Its protein is CASSSGGGNQPQHF.

The V and J genes are TRBV9 and TRBJ2-1; 9 positions match TRBD2. V was clipped by 0 bases and J by 1 base; unmatched bases: 11. The germline V gene encodes CDR1 SGDLS and CDR2 YYNGEE. The CDR3 covers 19 residues. The DNA for the CDR3 is TGTGCCAGCAGCGTAGATAGCGGGGGCCACCCAACTTCCTACAATGAGCAGTTCTTC. This sequence encodes CASSVDSGGHPTSYNEQFF.